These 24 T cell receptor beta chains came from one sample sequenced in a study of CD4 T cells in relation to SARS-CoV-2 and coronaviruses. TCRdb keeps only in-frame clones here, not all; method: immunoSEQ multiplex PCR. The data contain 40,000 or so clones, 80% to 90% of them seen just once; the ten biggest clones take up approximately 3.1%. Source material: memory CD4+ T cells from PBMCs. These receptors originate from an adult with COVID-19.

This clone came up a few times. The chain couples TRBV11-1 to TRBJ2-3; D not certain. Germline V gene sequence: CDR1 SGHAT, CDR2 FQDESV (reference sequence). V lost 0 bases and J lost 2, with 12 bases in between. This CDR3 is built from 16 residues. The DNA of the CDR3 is TGTGCCAGCAGCTTAGCGTGGCAAGCTAACACAGATACGCAGTATTTT. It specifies CASSLAWQANTDTQYF. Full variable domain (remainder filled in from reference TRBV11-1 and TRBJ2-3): EAEVAQSPRYKITEKSQAVAFWCDPISGHATLYWYRQILGQGPELLVQFQDESVVDDSQLPKDRFSAERLKGVDSTLKIQPAELGDSAMYLCASSLAWQANTDTQYFGPGTRLTVL.

The CDR3 DNA reads as TGTGCCATCAGTGAGCTAGCGGGAGAGGTCCAGTACTTC. Translation: CAISELAGEVQYF. The J gene is TRBJ2-5, the V gene TRBV10-3; 10 bases line up with TRBD2. Germline CDR1 ENHRY, CDR2 SYGVKD. CDR3 length: 13 residues. V lost 2 bases to trimming and J lost 10 bases; unmatched junction nucleotides: 4.

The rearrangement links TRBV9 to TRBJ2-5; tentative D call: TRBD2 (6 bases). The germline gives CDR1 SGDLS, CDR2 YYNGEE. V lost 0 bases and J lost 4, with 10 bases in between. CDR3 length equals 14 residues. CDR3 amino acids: CASSVGAGPETQYF. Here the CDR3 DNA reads TGTGCCAGCAGCGTAGGTGCGGGACCAGAGACCCAGTACTTC. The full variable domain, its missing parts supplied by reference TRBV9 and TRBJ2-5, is DSGVTQTPKHLITATGQRVTLRCSPRSGDLSVYWYQQSLDQGLQFLIQYYNGEERAKGNILERFSAQQFPDLHSELNLSSLELGDSALYFCASSVGAGPETQYFGPGTRLLVL.

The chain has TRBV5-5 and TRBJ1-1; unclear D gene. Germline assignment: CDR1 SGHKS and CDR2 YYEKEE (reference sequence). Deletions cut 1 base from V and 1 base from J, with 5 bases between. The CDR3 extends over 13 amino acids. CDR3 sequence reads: CASSLTGNTEAFF. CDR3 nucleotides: TGTGCCAGCAGCTTGACGGGGAACACTGAAGCTTTCTTT.

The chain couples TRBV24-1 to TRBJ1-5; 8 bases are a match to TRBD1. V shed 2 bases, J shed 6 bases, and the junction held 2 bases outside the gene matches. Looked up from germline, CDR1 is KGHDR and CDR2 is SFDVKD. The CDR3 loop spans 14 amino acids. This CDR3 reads CATSDYGQGQPQHF. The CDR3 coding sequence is TGTGCCACCAGTGATTACGGACAGGGTCAGCCCCAGCATTTT.

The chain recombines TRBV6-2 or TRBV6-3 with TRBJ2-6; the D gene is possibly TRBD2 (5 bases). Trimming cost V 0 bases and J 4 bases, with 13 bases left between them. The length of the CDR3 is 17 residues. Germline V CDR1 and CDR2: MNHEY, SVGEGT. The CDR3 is CASSYSTTSGGANVLTF. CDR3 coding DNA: TGTGCCAGCAGTTACTCGACAACCTCGGGAGGGGCCAACGTCCTGACTTTC.

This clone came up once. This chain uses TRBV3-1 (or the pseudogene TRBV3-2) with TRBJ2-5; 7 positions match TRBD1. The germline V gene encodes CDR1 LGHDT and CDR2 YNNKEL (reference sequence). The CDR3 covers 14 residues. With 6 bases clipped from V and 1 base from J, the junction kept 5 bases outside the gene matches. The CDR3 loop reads CASRHRGTQETQYF. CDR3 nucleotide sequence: TGTGCCAGCAGACACAGGGGAACCCAAGAGACCCAGTACTTC.

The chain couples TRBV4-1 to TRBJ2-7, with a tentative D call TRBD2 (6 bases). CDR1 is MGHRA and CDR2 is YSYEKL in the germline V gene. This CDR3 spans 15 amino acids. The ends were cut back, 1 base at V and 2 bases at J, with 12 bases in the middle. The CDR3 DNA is TGCGCCAGCAGCCAAGGAGGAGGGGCCCCCTACGAGCAGTACTTC. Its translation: CASSQGGGAPYEQYF.

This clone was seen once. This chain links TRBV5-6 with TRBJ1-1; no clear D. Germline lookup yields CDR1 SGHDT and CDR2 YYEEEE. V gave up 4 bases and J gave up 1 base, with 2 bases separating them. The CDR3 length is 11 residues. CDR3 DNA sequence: TGTGCCAGCAGCCGGAACACTGAAGCTTTCTTT. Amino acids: CASSRNTEAFF.

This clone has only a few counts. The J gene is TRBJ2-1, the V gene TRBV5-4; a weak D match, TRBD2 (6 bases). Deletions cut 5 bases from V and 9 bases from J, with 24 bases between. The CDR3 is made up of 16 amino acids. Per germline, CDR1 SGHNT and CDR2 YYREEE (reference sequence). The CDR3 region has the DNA TGTGCCAGCAGTTCACAACTTTCGCGGGGATACGTTGAGCAGTTCTTC. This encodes CASSSQLSRGYVEQFF.

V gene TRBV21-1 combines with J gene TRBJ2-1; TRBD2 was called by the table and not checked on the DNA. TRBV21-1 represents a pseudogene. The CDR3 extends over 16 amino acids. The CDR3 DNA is TGTGCCAGCAGCAAAGTGGCGGGAGGGCCGCCGAATGAGCAGTTCTTC. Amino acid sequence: CASSKVAGGPPNEQFF.

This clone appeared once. The CDR3 DNA follows: TGTGCCAGCAGCCAACTAGGTGGTTACGGGAGTGGCTCCTACAATGAGCAGTTCTTC. Translated, it gives CASSQLGGYGSGSYNEQFF. The rearrangement uses TRBV14 and TRBJ2-1; D perhaps matches TRBD2 (6 bases). The CDR3 is 19 amino acids. Germline assignment: CDR1 SGHDN and CDR2 FVKESK. Trimming shortened V by 2 bases and J by 0 bases, and 20 bases separated the two germline ends.

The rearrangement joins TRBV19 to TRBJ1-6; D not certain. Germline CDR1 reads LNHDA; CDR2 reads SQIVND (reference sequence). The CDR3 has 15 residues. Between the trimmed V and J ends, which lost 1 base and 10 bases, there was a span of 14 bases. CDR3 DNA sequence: TGTGCCAGTAGTATAGTGCCGGGTGGCGGCTCACCCCTCCACTTT. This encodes CASSIVPGGGSPLHF.

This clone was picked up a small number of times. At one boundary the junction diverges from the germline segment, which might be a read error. The CDR3 nucleotides are TGTGCCAGCAGGGAAGGGACTAGTCCCTCCTACGAGCAGTACTTC. This sequence encodes CASREGTSPSYEQYF. The rearrangement uses TRBV6-1 and TRBJ2-7; 8 bases fit TRBD2. Germline V lookup: CDR1 MNHNS, CDR2 SASEGT. This CDR3 is 15 amino acids long.

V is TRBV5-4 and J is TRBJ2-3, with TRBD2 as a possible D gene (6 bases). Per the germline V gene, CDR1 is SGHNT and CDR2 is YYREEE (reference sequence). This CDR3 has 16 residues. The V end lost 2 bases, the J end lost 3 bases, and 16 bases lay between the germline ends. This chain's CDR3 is CASSFRDGSGTDTQYF. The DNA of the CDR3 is TGTGCCAGCAGCTTCCGGGACGGGAGTGGGACAGATACGCAGTATTTT.

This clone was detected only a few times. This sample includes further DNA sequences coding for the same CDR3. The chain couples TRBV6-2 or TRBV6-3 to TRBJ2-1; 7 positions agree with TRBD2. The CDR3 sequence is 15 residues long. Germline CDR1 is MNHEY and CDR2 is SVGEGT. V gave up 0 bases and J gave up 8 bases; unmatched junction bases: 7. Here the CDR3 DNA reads TGTGCCAGCAGTTACTCGGGGGGAGGGCCTTATGAGCAGTTCTTC. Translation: CASSYSGGGPYEQFF.

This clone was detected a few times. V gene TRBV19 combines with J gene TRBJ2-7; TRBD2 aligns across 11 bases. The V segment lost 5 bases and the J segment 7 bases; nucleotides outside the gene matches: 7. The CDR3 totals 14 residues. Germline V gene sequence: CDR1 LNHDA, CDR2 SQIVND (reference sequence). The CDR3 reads CASSLLAGVDEQYF. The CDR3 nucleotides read TGTGCCAGTAGTCTACTAGCGGGAGTAGATGAGCAGTACTTC.

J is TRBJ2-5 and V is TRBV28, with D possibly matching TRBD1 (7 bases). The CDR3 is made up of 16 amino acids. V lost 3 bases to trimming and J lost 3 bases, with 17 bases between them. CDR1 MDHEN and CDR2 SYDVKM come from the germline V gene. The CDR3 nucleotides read TGTGCCAGCAGTTTGGGGGGAGAACAGGGGAAAGAGACCCAGTACTTC. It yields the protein CASSLGGEQGKETQYF.

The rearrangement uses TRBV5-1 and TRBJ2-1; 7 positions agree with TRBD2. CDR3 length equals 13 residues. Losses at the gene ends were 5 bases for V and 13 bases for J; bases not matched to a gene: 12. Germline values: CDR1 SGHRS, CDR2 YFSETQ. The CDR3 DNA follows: TGCGCCAGCAGACTCACTCTCAGCGGGATACAGTTCTTC. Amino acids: CASRLTLSGIQFF.

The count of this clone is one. The CDR3 reads CASRGTGEGEQYF. The CDR3 coding sequence is TGTGCCAGCCGAGGGACAGGGGAAGGGGAGCAGTACTTC. The chain joins TRBV27 to TRBJ2-7; TRBD1 aligns across 10 bases. Germline CDR1 MNHEY, CDR2 SMNVEV (reference sequence). This CDR3 contains 13 residues. With 8 bases clipped from V and 7 bases from J, the junction kept 8 bases outside the gene matches.

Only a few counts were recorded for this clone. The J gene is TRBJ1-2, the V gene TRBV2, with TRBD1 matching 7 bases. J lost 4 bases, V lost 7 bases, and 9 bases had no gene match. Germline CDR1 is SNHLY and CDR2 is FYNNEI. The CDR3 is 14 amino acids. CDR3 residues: CASTDGQVGYGYTF. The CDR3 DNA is TGTGCCAGCACCGACGGACAGGTTGGCTATGGCTACACCTTC.

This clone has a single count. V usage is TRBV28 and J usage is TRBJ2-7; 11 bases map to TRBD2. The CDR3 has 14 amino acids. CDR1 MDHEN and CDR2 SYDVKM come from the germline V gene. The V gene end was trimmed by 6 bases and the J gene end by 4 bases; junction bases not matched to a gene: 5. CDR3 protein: CASRRTSGSYEQYF. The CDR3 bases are TGTGCCAGCAGAAGAACTAGCGGGAGTTACGAGCAGTACTTC.

CDR3 sequence (DNA): TGTGCCAGCAGGCTAGCGGGAGTAATTGAGACCCAGTACTTC. Its translation: CASRLAGVIETQYF. The genes are TRBV3-1 (or the pseudogene TRBV3-2) and TRBJ2-5; 10 bases line up with TRBD2. After removal of 6 bases from V and 5 bases from J, the junction contained 6 bases not matched to a gene. Looked up from germline, CDR1 is LGHDT and CDR2 is YNNKEL (reference sequence). The CDR3 extends over 14 amino acids.

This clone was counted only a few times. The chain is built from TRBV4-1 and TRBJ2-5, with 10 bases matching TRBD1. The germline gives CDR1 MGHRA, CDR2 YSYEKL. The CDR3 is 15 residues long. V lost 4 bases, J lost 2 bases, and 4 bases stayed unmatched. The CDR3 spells CASSRDRGFQETQYF. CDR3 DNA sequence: TGCGCCAGCAGCCGGGACAGGGGTTTTCAAGAGACCCAGTACTTC.